This T cell receptor beta chain emerged from a study of control samples from healthy donors and cancer patients. Assay: immunoSEQ multiplex PCR; the TCRdb copy retains only in-frame clones and omits some. The data contain around 170,000 clones, 90% of them seen just once; the ten biggest clones take up roughly 1.5%. Deletions cut 0 bases from V and 7 bases from J, with 16 bases between. The germline CDR1 and CDR2 sequences are SGHRS and YFSETQ. The CDR3 extends over 15 amino acids. V and J are TRBV5-1 and TRBJ1-1; D is possibly TRBD1 (6 bases). Sequenced input: blood. The sequence was collected from a woman in her 50s in good health. CDR3 amino acids: CASSLDHRVEGEAFF. The CDR3, as DNA: TGCGCCAGCAGCTTGGACCACAGGGTTGAGGGTGAAGCTTTCTTT.